This TCR beta chain was captured in a study of cytomegalovirus exposure and HLA in healthy donors. Study as a whole: Earlier findings included about 120 million unique TCR beta sequences obtained from 150 million to 200 million T cells. There were approximately 85 million unique TCRs (from HLA-typed donors) in an early data release.

CDR1 and CDR2 (germline): MNHEY, SMNVEV (reference sequence). The CDR3 totals 13 residues. Trimming shortened V by 3 bases and J by 5 bases, and 8 bases separated the two germline ends. Primers for the PCR totalled 60 Vbeta and 13 Jbeta. Using immunoSEQ multiplex PCR, the repertoire was profiled, and TCRdb retains in-frame clones only, with some absent. The table lists 60,000 or so clones, 65% to 90% of them singletons, with about 10% in the top ten. The clonotype originates from a female donor in good health and CMV-seronegative. Sequenced sample: PBMCs. The rearrangement joins TRBV27 to TRBJ1-5; D is possibly TRBD1 (5 bases). CDR3 amino acids: CASSLGGHQPQHF. The CDR3 DNA is TGTGCCAGCAGTTTGGGGGGACATCAGCCCCAGCATTTT.